The 32 T cell receptor beta chains given below trace back to one sample, sequenced in a study of T cell changes during pregnancy in multiple sclerosis (dated by TCRdb to 2018 to 2020). The protocol used for the library was the immunoSEQ multiplex PCR assay. TCRdb's version of the immuneACCESS table is confined to in-frame rearrangements and falls short of the full clone set. An unresolved V gene accounts for under half of the shortfall where checked; the remainder is of unknown origin. Counted in this sample were about 68,000 clones; less than 95% of them appeared once. Clones ranked in the top ten supply approximately 1.5% of the sample. The source was peripheral blood, collected in the third trimester of pregnancy. Source of these receptors: a female donor with multiple sclerosis, enrolled in a pregnancy study.

This clone has only a few counts. The chain has TRBV7-3 and TRBJ2-1; 7 bases are shared with TRBD2. The CDR3 runs 14 residues. V was pared by 5 bases and J by 5 bases, with 6 bases of the junction left unmatched. The germline CDR1 and CDR2 sequences are SGHTA and FQGTGA. The CDR3 nucleotides are TGTGCCAGCAGCAGGGACTACAACAACAATGAGCAGTTCTTC. This gives the protein CASSRDYNNNEQFF.

This clone has ten or more counts. The rearrangement joins TRBV6-1 to TRBJ1-5; possibly TRBD1 for D (6 bases). V was pared by 11 bases and J by 6 bases, with 20 bases between. The germline V gene has CDR1 MNHNS and CDR2 SASEGT. The CDR3 is 14 residues long. CDR3 loop: CACGRGGMGQPQHF. The CDR3 DNA follows: TGTGCCTGTGGGAGGGGGGGGATGGGTCAGCCCCAGCATTTT.

The gene calls are TRBV7-9 and TRBJ2-7; unclear D gene. The V end lost 2 bases, the J end lost 1 base, and 9 bases lay between the germline ends. CDR3 length equals 14 residues. Germline V gene lookup returns CDR1 SEHNR and CDR2 FQNEAQ (reference sequence). CDR3 nucleotides: TGTGCCAGCAGCTTAAATGAGGAGTCCTACGAGCAGTACTTC. Amino acids: CASSLNEESYEQYF.

The chain carries TRBV6-5 and TRBJ1-1; 7 bases match TRBD1. The germline CDR1 and CDR2 sequences are MNHEY and SVGAGI. V lost 6 bases and J lost 5; bases outside the gene matches: 9. This CDR3 is built from 14 residues. For the CDR3, the DNA is TGTGCCAGCAGAGCGGACAGGTCGCGGACTGAAGCTTTCTTT. It specifies CASRADRSRTEAFF.

In DNA form, the CDR3 reads TGTGCCAGCAGCTTAGCATATTTTGTCTCTTTCTACGAGCAGTACTTC. Translated, it gives CASSLAYFVSFYEQYF. The rearrangement uses TRBV7-2 and TRBJ2-7, with no clear D. Per the germline V gene, CDR1 is SGHTA and CDR2 is FQGNSA. CDR3 size: 16 residues. Trimming shortened V by 0 bases and J by 3 bases, and 15 bases separated the two germline ends.

In this sample, this clone turned up once. The rearrangement uses TRBV28 and TRBJ1-2, with D maybe TRBD1 (6 bases). This CDR3 contains 14 residues. With 3 bases removed from V and 5 bases from J, the gap between germline ends came to 13 bases. The germline V gene has CDR1 MDHEN and CDR2 SYDVKM. The CDR3 loop reads CASSFGGAGYGYTF. Here the CDR3 DNA reads TGTGCCAGCAGTTTCGGGGGGGCAGGATATGGCTACACCTTC.

This clone was seen only once. This chain joins TRBV5-1 and TRBJ2-6; TRBD1 matches at 10 bases. Germline V gene lookup returns CDR1 SGHRS and CDR2 YFSETQ. The length of the CDR3 is 16 residues. The V segment lost 4 bases and the J segment 4 bases; nucleotides outside the gene matches: 5. Here the CDR3 DNA reads TGCGCCAGCAGCGGCGGGACAGGGGCCGGGGCCAACGTCCTGACTTTC. It encodes CASSGGTGAGANVLTF. The whole variable domain, remainder taken from reference TRBV5-1 and TRBJ2-6, is KAGVTQTPRYLIKTRGQQVTLSCSPISGHRSVSWYQQTPGQGLQFLFEYFSETQRNKGNFPGRFSGRQFSNSRSEMNVSTLELGDSALYLCASSGGTGAGANVLTFGAGSRLTVL.

The chain couples TRBV9 to TRBJ2-1; 15 nucleotides agree with TRBD2. Germline V CDR1 and CDR2: SGDLS, YYNGEE. This CDR3 has 16 residues. V lost 4 bases to trimming and J lost 6 bases; unmatched junction nucleotides: 5. The CDR3 coding sequence is TGTGCCAGCAGCCCCCGGACTAGCGGGGGGGCCAATGAGCAGTTCTTC. Protein sequence: CASSPRTSGGANEQFF.

This clone was seen more than once but under ten times. This chain uses TRBV5-1 with TRBJ1-1; D uncertain. V was cut by 3 bases and J by 3 bases, with 12 bases left in between. Germline values: CDR1 SGHRS, CDR2 YFSETQ. The CDR3 sequence is 14 residues long. The CDR3 loop is CASSSMGEDTEAFF. DNA for the CDR3: TGCGCCAGCAGCTCAATGGGAGAGGACACTGAAGCTTTCTTT.

The V gene is TRBV18, the J gene TRBJ2-3; maybe TRBD2 (5 bases). Germline V CDR1 and CDR2: KGHSH, LQKENI. This CDR3 region has 14 residues. Trimming cost V 3 bases and J 2 bases, with 9 bases left between them. CDR3 DNA: TGTGCCAGCTCACCGAGCGACTACACAGATACGCAGTATTTT. Translation: CASSPSDYTDTQYF.

V usage is TRBV29-1 and J usage is TRBJ1-2, with D possibly matching TRBD1 (6 bases). The CDR3 has 11 amino acids. Per germline, CDR1 SQVTM and CDR2 ANQGSEA. The V end was cut by 7 bases, the J end by 4 bases, with 10 bases between. In DNA, the CDR3 is TGCAGCGCAGGGGATTCCTATGGCTACACCTTC. It specifies CSAGDSYGYTF.

This clone was seen a few times. At the DNA level, this CDR3 is encoded by other sequences in the same sample as well. The chain's CDR3 is CASSYSTANTEAFF. CDR3 DNA sequence: TGTGCCAGCAGTTACTCGACAGCGAACACTGAAGCTTTCTTT. The V and J genes are TRBV6-6 and TRBJ1-1; perhaps TRBD1 as D (5 bases). V was clipped by 0 bases and J by 1 base, with 6 bases between them. CDR1 and CDR2 from the germline V gene are MNHNY and SVGAGI (reference sequence). CDR3 size: 14 residues.

The table lists this clone with a count of one. The V and J genes are TRBV2 and TRBJ2-5; 14 nucleotides line up with TRBD2. With V trimmed by 6 bases and J by 5 bases, 8 bases remained unmatched. This CDR3 region has 16 residues. CDR1 is SNHLY and CDR2 is FYNNEI in the germline V gene. For the CDR3, the DNA is TGTGCCAGCAGAGAGACTAGCGGGGGGGCCCGTGAGACCCAGTACTTC. As protein: CASRETSGGARETQYF.

The rearrangement uses TRBV9 and TRBJ2-1; a possible D gene is TRBD2 (6 bases). V lost 2 bases and J 8 bases, leaving 14 bases between the germline ends. The germline V gene encodes CDR1 SGDLS and CDR2 YYNGEE. This CDR3 spans 14 amino acids. Here the CDR3 reads CASSVSGWGDEQFF. CDR3 DNA: TGTGCCAGCAGCGTCTCAGGATGGGGGGATGAGCAGTTCTTC. Complete variable domain (other parts from reference TRBV9 and TRBJ2-1): DSGVTQTPKHLITATGQRVTLRCSPRSGDLSVYWYQQSLDQGLQFLIQYYNGEERAKGNILERFSAQQFPDLHSELNLSSLELGDSALYFCASSVSGWGDEQFFGPGTRLTVL.

The rearrangement uses TRBV7-2 and TRBJ2-5, with 7 bases aligning to TRBD1. This CDR3 is 15 amino acids long. V was pared by 5 bases and J by 5 bases, with 11 bases of the junction left unmatched. Germline CDR1 reads SGHTA; CDR2 reads FQGNSA. This chain's CDR3 is CASSPNGQVTETQYF. As DNA, the CDR3 is TGTGCCAGCAGCCCAAATGGACAGGTTACGGAGACCCAGTACTTC.

The J gene is TRBJ1-1, the V gene TRBV5-1; D is undetermined. The germline V gene encodes CDR1 SGHRS and CDR2 YFSETQ. This CDR3 is built from 13 residues. V lost 1 base, J lost 4 bases, and 8 bases lay in between. The CDR3, as DNA: TGCGCCAGCAGCTTGTTGAGGTCCACTGAAGCTTTCTTT. Its protein product is CASSLLRSTEAFF.

The chain links TRBV12-5 to TRBJ1-2, with TRBD1 matching over 9 bases. Germline CDR1 reads LGHNT; CDR2 reads FRNRAP. Losses at the gene ends were 0 bases for V and 8 bases for J; bases not matched to a gene: 16. The CDR3 extends over 18 amino acids. DNA of the CDR3: TGTGCTAGTGGTTTGGTCCGGGACAGGGATATCCCTTTCCGGGGCTACACCTTC. Its translation is CASGLVRDRDIPFRGYTF.

The chain couples TRBV28 to TRBJ2-7; 7 bases fit TRBD1. The CDR3 contains 14 residues. The J segment lost 0 bases and the V segment lost 10 bases, leaving 9 bases of the junction unmatched. Germline CDR1 MDHEN, CDR2 SYDVKM. CDR3 DNA sequence: TGTGCCATCGGTACAGGGGCCCCCTCCTACGAGCAGTACTTC. Residues: CAIGTGAPSYEQYF. Variable domain in full (rest from reference TRBV28 and TRBJ2-7): DVKVTQSSRYLVKRTGEKVFLECVQDMDHENMFWYRQDPGLGLRLIYFSYDVKMKEKGDIPEGYSVSREKKERFSLILESASTNQTSMYLCAIGTGAPSYEQYFGPGTRLTVT.

This chain uses TRBV6-5 with TRBJ1-1, with D possibly TRBD1 on 5 matching bases. V was clipped by 2 bases and J by 8 bases, with 15 bases between them. Germline CDR1 MNHEY, CDR2 SVGAGI. This CDR3 comprises 14 residues. The CDR3 DNA follows: TGTGCCAGCAGTTACGCAGGGTCTAGGACAGAAGCTTTCTTT. It specifies CASSYAGSRTEAFF.

V gene TRBV2 combines with J gene TRBJ1-1; D remains ambiguous. The CDR3 is 12 amino acids. Germline lookup yields CDR1 SNHLY and CDR2 FYNNEI. V was trimmed by 5 bases and J by 0 bases, leaving 4 bases between them. The CDR3 DNA reads as TGTGCCAGCAGTAACATGAACACTGAAGCTTTCTTT. Residues: CASSNMNTEAFF.

V and J are TRBV21-1 and TRBJ2-7; the table's D call, TRBD2, has no DNA check behind it. TRBV21-1 is described as a pseudogene. The CDR3 sequence is 16 residues long. The CDR3 is CASSKARGEGRSEQYF. In DNA form, the CDR3 reads TGTGCCAGCAGCAAAGCGAGGGGGGAGGGTCGGTCCGAGCAGTACTTC.

The chain links TRBV19 to TRBJ1-1; TRBD1 agrees at 7 bases. The J segment lost 0 bases and the V segment lost 1 base, leaving 11 bases of the junction unmatched. CDR1 is LNHDA, CDR2 SQIVND, per germline (reference sequence). The CDR3 contains 18 residues. The CDR3 spells CASSIATKTGQLNTEAFF. CDR3 nucleotide sequence: TGTGCCAGTAGTATAGCCACAAAAACGGGACAGCTGAACACTGAAGCTTTCTTT.

CDR3 nucleotides: TGTGCCACTCGGGACTTTAACACCGGGGAGCTGTTTTTT. It encodes CATRDFNTGELFF. The V and J genes are TRBV9 and TRBJ2-2, with D tentatively TRBD2 (6 bases). Germline CDR1 and CDR2: SGDLS and YYNGEE. The CDR3 covers 13 residues. The V end lost 9 bases, the J end lost 2 bases, and 11 bases lay between the germline ends.

This chain joins TRBV18 and TRBJ1-2; D is uncertain. This CDR3 is 13 amino acids long. Germline CDR1 reads KGHSH; CDR2 reads LQKENI. The V and J ends lost 3 bases and 7 bases respectively, with 12 bases between them. CDR3 sequence (DNA): TGTGCCAGCTCACCGAAGGTAGGAGCTGGCTACACCTTC. Its translation: CASSPKVGAGYTF.

The chain carries TRBV13 and TRBJ2-7; no clear D. With 0 bases removed from V and 0 bases from J, the gap between germline ends came to 6 bases. CDR1 and CDR2 from the germline V gene are PRHDT and FYEKMQ (reference sequence). The length of the CDR3 is 14 residues. The CDR3 region has the DNA TGTGCCAGCAGCTTAGGTCAGTCCTCCTACGAGCAGTACTTC. Protein product: CASSLGQSSYEQYF.

The chain employs TRBV7-8 and TRBJ1-2; 8 bases align to TRBD1. CDR1 is SGHVS and CDR2 is FQNEAQ in the germline V gene. V shed 1 base, J shed 0 bases, and the junction held 10 bases outside the gene matches. This CDR3 has 18 amino acids. As DNA, the CDR3 is TGTGCCAGCAGCTTAGAGGGGACAGGCCGTTTAGCTAACTATGGCTACACCTTC. Its translation is CASSLEGTGRLANYGYTF. Full variable domain (missing parts from reference TRBV7-8 and TRBJ1-2): GAGVSQSPRYKVAKRGQDVALRCDPISGHVSLFWYQQALGQGPEFLTYFQNEAQLDKSGLPSDRFFAERPEGSVSTLKIQRTQQEDSAVYLCASSLEGTGRLANYGYTFGSGTRLTVV.

V gene TRBV10-3 combines with J gene TRBJ2-7; TRBD1 aligns across 10 bases. Germline-derived CDR1 and CDR2 are ENHRY and SYGVKD. The CDR3 consists of 14 residues. Trimming at V came to 8 bases and at J to 5 bases, leaving 9 bases not matched to a gene. The CDR3 sequence is CAILSDRGRDEQYF. The DNA of the CDR3 is TGTGCCATCCTAAGCGACAGGGGGCGGGACGAGCAGTACTTC.

The chain combines TRBV27 with TRBJ2-6, with D perhaps TRBD1 (5 bases). This CDR3 contains 14 residues. The V end lost 5 bases, the J end lost 6 bases, and 11 bases lay between the germline ends. In germline, CDR1 is MNHEY, CDR2 SMNVEV (reference sequence). The CDR3 nucleotides read TGTGCCAGCAGTCGACAGAGAGAGGCCAACGTCCTGACTTTC. This encodes CASSRQREANVLTF.

V is TRBV5-1 and J is TRBJ2-2; D possibly corresponds to TRBD1 (7 bases). The germline CDR1 and CDR2 sequences are SGHRS and YFSETQ. The V end lost 0 bases, the J end lost 3 bases, and 15 bases lay between the germline ends. This CDR3 spans 17 amino acids. In DNA, the CDR3 is TGCGCCAGCAGCTTGGGACAGGGAGGTTGGCACACCGGGGAGCTGTTTTTT. Translated, it gives CASSLGQGGWHTGELFF.

The chain has TRBV9 and TRBJ2-3; a possible D gene is TRBD1 (5 bases). Looked up from germline, CDR1 is SGDLS and CDR2 is YYNGEE. V was trimmed by 4 bases and J by 2 bases, leaving 14 bases between them. CDR3 length equals 15 residues. In nucleotides, the CDR3 is TGTGCCAGCAGCCCTCGACAGACACACACAGATACGCAGTATTTT. Protein sequence: CASSPRQTHTDTQYF. The full variable domain, in which reference TRBV9 and TRBJ2-3 provide the parts outside the CDR3, is DSGVTQTPKHLITATGQRVTLRCSPRSGDLSVYWYQQSLDQGLQFLIQYYNGEERAKGNILERFSAQQFPDLHSELNLSSLELGDSALYFCASSPRQTHTDTQYFGPGTRLTVL.

The chain employs TRBV27 and TRBJ2-3; the match to TRBD1 covers 10 bases. The V and J ends lost 8 bases and 0 bases, in that order; junction bases with no gene match: 11. Germline V lookup: CDR1 MNHEY, CDR2 SMNVEV (reference sequence). The CDR3 has 17 amino acids. The CDR3 sequence: CASSGQGRYSSTDTQYF. CDR3 nucleotide sequence: TGTGCCAGCTCGGGACAGGGGCGATACTCTAGCACAGATACGCAGTATTTT.

This clone was detected only once. Written as DNA, the CDR3 is TGTGCTAGTGGGGATAGGCAGGGTAGCAATCAGCCCCAGCATTTT. Its translation is CASGDRQGSNQPQHF. The chain employs TRBV12-5 and TRBJ1-5; perhaps TRBD1 as D (5 bases). The germline CDR1 and CDR2 sequences are LGHNT and FRNRAP. The CDR3 consists of 15 residues. V was clipped by 6 bases and J by 0 bases, with 12 bases between them.